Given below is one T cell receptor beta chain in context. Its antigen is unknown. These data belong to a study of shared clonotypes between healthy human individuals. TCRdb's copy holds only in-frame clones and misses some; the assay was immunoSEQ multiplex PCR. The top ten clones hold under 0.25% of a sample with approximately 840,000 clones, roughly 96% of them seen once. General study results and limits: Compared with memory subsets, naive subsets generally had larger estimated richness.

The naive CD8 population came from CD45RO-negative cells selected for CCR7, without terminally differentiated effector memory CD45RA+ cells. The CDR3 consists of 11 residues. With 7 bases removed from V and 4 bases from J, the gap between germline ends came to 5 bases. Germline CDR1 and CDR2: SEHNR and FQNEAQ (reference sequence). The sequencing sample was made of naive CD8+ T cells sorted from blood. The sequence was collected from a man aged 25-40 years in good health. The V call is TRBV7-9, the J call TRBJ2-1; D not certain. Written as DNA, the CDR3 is TGTGCCAGCAACAAATACAATGAGCAGTTCTTC. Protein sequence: CASNKYNEQFF.